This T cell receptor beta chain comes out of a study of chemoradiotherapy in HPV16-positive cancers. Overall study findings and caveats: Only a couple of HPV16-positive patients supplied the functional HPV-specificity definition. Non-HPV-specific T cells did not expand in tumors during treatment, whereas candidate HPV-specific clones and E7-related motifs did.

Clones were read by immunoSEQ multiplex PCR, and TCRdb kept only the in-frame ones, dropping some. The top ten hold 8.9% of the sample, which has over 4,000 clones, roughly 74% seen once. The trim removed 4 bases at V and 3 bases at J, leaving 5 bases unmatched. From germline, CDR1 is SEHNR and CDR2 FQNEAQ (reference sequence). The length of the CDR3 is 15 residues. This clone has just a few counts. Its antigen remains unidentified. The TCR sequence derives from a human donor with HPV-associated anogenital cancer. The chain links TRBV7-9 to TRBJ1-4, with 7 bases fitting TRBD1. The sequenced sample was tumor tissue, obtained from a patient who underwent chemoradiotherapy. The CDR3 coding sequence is TGTGCCAGCAGCTACTCGGGACAGCCTAATGAAAAACTGTTTTTT. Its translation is CASSYSGQPNEKLFF. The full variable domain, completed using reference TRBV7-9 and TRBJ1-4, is DTGVSQNPRHKITKRGQNVTFRCDPISEHNRLYWYRQTLGQGPEFLTYFQNEAQLEKSRLLSDRFSAERPKGSFSTLEIQRTEQGDSAMYLCASSYSGQPNEKLFFGSGTQLSVL.